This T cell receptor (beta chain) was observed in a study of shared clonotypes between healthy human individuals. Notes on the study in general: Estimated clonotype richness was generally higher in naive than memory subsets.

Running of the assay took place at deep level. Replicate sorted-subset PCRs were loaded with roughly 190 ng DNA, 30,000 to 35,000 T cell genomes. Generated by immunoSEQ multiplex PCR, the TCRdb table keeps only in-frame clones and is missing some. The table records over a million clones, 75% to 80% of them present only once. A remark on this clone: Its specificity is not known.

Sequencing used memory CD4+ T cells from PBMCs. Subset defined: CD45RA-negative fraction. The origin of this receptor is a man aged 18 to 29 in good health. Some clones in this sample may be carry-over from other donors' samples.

This CDR3 is CATSQRQGSGQYF. The CDR3, as DNA: TGTGCCACCAGCCAACGTCAGGGCTCCGGGCAGTACTTC. The chain combines TRBV15 with TRBJ2-7; the D gene is possibly TRBD1 (5 bases). The length of the CDR3 is 13 residues. Looked up from germline, CDR1 is LNHNV and CDR2 is YYDKDF (reference sequence). V was trimmed by 5 bases and J by 9 bases, leaving 17 bases between them.